The entry below describes one TCR beta chain. Antigen: not known. The PCR ran on 60 Vbeta and 13 Jbeta primers. Profiled with immunoSEQ multiplex PCR; TCRdb holds only in-frame clones, not every one. This sample contains around 74,000 clones. The sample comes from a study of cytomegalovirus exposure and HLA in healthy donors. Overall study findings and caveats: Earlier analysis yielded a pattern in which most TCR beta V segments were productive about 87% or about 30% of the time. While the bulk of TCR sequences proved rare, some public TCRs turned up in many donors. Later analysis found that TCR beta chains associated with HLA were more clonally expanded than other, equally common chains.

Germline CDR1 and CDR2: SGHDT and YYEEEE. The V gene lost 2 bases and the J gene lost 0 bases, with 9 bases spanning the gap. This CDR3 spans 15 amino acids. This chain links TRBV5-6 with TRBJ1-5; D remains ambiguous. This TCR was sampled from a middle-aged man in good health and CMV-seropositive. Sample: PBMCs. The CDR3 DNA is TGTGCCAGCAGCTTACAGCCCTATAGCAATCAGCCCCAGCATTTT. As protein: CASSLQPYSNQPQHF. The full variable domain, rest sourced from reference TRBV5-6 and TRBJ1-5, is DAGVTQSPTHLIKTRGQQVTLRCSPKSGHDTVSWYQQALGQGPQFIFQYYEEEERQRGNFPDRFSGHQFPNYSSELNVNALLLGDSALYLCASSLQPYSNQPQHFGDGTRLSIL.